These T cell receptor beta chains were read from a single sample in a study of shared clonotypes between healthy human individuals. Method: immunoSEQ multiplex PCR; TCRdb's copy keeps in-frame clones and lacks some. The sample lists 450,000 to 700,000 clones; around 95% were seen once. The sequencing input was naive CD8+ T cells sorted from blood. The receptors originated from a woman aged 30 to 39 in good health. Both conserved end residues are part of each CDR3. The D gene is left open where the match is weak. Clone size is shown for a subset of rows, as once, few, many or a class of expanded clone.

CDR3: CATSRPGQGDEQFF; DNA: TGTGCCACCAGCAGGCCTGGGCAGGGCGATGAGCAGTTCTTC; D: -; J: TRBJ2-1; size: -; V: TRBV15; length: 14
CDR3: CASSLTGTAYNEQFF; DNA: TGTGCCAGCAGTTTAACCGGGACAGCCTACAATGAGCAGTTCTTC; D: TRBD1; J: TRBJ2-1; size: -; V: TRBV28; length: 15
CDR3: CASSMLGTGGEAFF; DNA: TGTGCCAGTAGTATGCTAGGGACAGGGGGCGAAGCTTTCTTT; D: TRBD1; J: TRBJ1-1; size: -; V: TRBV19; length: 14
CDR3: CASSLWLAGRYEQYF; DNA: TGTGCCAGCAGTTTATGGCTAGCGGGTCGCTACGAGCAGTACTTC; D: TRBD2; J: TRBJ2-7; size: once; V: TRBV28; length: 15
CDR3: CASKQGPFSNQPQHF; DNA: TGTGCCAGCAAACAGGGGCCCTTTAGCAATCAGCCCCAGCATTTT; D: TRBD1; J: TRBJ1-5; size: -; V: TRBV27; length: 15
CDR3: CASSWDAGGQDGQFF; DNA: TGTGCCAGCAGTTGGGATGCAGGGGGGCAGGACGGGCAGTTCTTC; D: -; J: TRBJ2-1; size: -; V: TRBV27; length: 15
CDR3: CASSPIAGGYEQYF; DNA: TGCGCCAGCAGCCCGATCGCGGGAGGGTACGAGCAGTACTTC; D: TRBD2; J: TRBJ2-7; size: -; V: TRBV4-1; length: 14
CDR3: CASSLGPSEAKNIQYF; DNA: TGTGCCAGCAGCTTAGGACCTAGTGAGGCCAAAAACATTCAGTACTTC; D: -; J: TRBJ2-4; size: -; V: TRBV7-9; length: 16
CDR3: CASRQLDYRDTIYF; DNA: TGTGCCAGTAGGCAGCTCGATTACCGGGACACCATATATTTT; D: -; J: TRBJ1-3; size: -; V: TRBV19; length: 14
CDR3: CASSSYSEQFF; DNA: TGTGCCAGCAGCTCATACAGCGAGCAGTTCTTC; D: -; J: TRBJ2-1; size: -; V: TRBV5-5; length: 11
CDR3: CASSQEVLAGASKFF; DNA: TGCGCCAGCAGCCAAGAGGTACTAGCGGGAGCGTCTAAGTTCTTC; D: TRBD2; J: TRBJ2-1; size: once; V: TRBV4-1; length: 15
CDR3: CASSISPNTEAFF; DNA: TGTGCCAGTAGTATATCCCCGAACACTGAAGCTTTCTTT; D: -; J: TRBJ1-1; size: once; V: TRBV19; length: 13
CDR3: CATTRDSKGEKLFF; DNA: TGCGCAACAACTAGAGACAGCAAAGGCGAAAAACTGTTTTTT; D: -; J: TRBJ1-4; size: -; V: TRBV5-1; length: 14
CDR3: CASSPRLAGDAEQYF; DNA: TGTGCCAGCAGTCCCCGACTAGCGGGAGATGCCGAGCAGTACTTC; D: TRBD2; J: TRBJ2-7; size: -; V: TRBV28; length: 15
CDR3: CASSILGGGASYNEQFF; DNA: TGTGCCAGTAGTATATTGGGGGGAGGGGCTTCCTACAATGAGCAGTTCTTC; D: TRBD2; J: TRBJ2-1; size: -; V: TRBV19; length: 17
CDR3: CASSEAMYNEQFF; DNA: TGTGCCAGCAGTGAAGCTATGTACAATGAGCAGTTCTTC; D: -; J: TRBJ2-1; size: -; V: TRBV2; length: 13
CDR3: CASSEARLGRNTEAFF; DNA: TGTGCCAGCAGTGAAGCGCGGCTGGGGCGGAACACTGAAGCTTTCTTT; D: -; J: TRBJ1-1; size: -; V: TRBV2; length: 16
CDR3: CASSHGRYATEAFF; DNA: TGCGCCAGCAGTCACGGGCGCTATGCCACTGAAGCTTTCTTT; D: -; J: TRBJ1-1; size: -; V: TRBV10-1; length: 14
CDR3: CASREVGQPQHF; DNA: TGTGCCAGCAGGGAGGTGGGTCAGCCCCAGCATTTT; D: -; J: TRBJ1-5; size: -; V: TRBV6-5; length: 12
CDR3: CASSFTGDSDTQYF; DNA: TGTGCCAGCAGCTTCACAGGGGATTCTGATACGCAGTATTTT; D: TRBD1; J: TRBJ2-3; size: -; V: TRBV7-6; length: 14
CDR3: CASSPGETQYF; DNA: TGTGCCAGCTCACCAGGGGAGACCCAGTACTTC; D: -; J: TRBJ2-5; size: -; V: TRBV18; length: 11
CDR3: CASSQVPLAYNEQFF; DNA: TGTGCCAGCAGCCAAGTTCCTCTAGCGTACAATGAGCAGTTCTTC; D: -; J: TRBJ2-1; size: -; V: TRBV14; length: 15
CDR3: CASSLEGSETQYF; DNA: TGTGCCAGCAGCTTAGAAGGGTCGGAGACCCAGTACTTC; D: -; J: TRBJ2-5; size: -; V: TRBV7-6; length: 13
CDR3: CASSLPTSGRARTDTQYF; DNA: TGTGCCAGCAGCCTACCGACGAGCGGGAGGGCCAGAACAGATACGCAGTATTTT; D: TRBD2; J: TRBJ2-3; size: -; V: TRBV27; length: 18
CDR3: CASSPGGFQPQHF; DNA: TGTGCCAGCAGTCCAGGGGGCTTTCAGCCCCAGCATTTT; D: TRBD1; J: TRBJ1-5; size: -; V: TRBV28; length: 13
CDR3: CASSLQGEWYEQYF; DNA: TGTGCCAGCAGTTTACAAGGGGAGTGGTACGAGCAGTACTTC; D: -; J: TRBJ2-7; size: once; V: TRBV27; length: 14
CDR3: CASSNVQSRANVLTF; DNA: TGCGCCAGCAGCAACGTACAAAGTCGGGCCAACGTCCTGACTTTC; D: -; J: TRBJ2-6; size: -; V: TRBV4-1; length: 15
CDR3: CASSFAGGSQPQHF; DNA: TGTGCCAGCAGTTTTGCAGGGGGCAGTCAGCCCCAGCATTTT; D: TRBD1; J: TRBJ1-5; size: -; V: TRBV27; length: 14
CDR3: CASSLGDRVYEQYF; DNA: TGTGCCAGCAGCTTAGGGGACAGGGTCTACGAGCAGTACTTC; D: TRBD1; J: TRBJ2-7; size: few; V: TRBV7-9; length: 14
CDR3: CASRSATSGYQETQYF; DNA: TGTGCCAGCAGGTCTGCGACTAGCGGGTACCAAGAGACCCAGTACTTC; D: TRBD2; J: TRBJ2-5; size: -; V: TRBV7-9; length: 16
CDR3: CASSSQGGGDLYNEQFF; DNA: TGTGCCAGCAGTTCGCAAGGGGGCGGGGATCTCTACAATGAGCAGTTCTTC; D: -; J: TRBJ2-1; size: -; V: TRBV27; length: 17
CDR3: CASSLEQGDTDTQYF; DNA: TGTGCCAGCAGCTTGGAGCAGGGTGATACAGATACGCAGTATTTT; D: -; J: TRBJ2-3; size: -; V: TRBV5-4; length: 15
CDR3: CASSMKGYNQPQHF; DNA: TGTGCCAGCAGTATGAAGGGCTACAATCAGCCCCAGCATTTT; D: -; J: TRBJ1-5; size: -; V: TRBV6-1; length: 14
CDR3: CASSPSVSSYNEQFF; DNA: TGTGCCAGCTCACCATCGGTAAGCTCCTACAATGAGCAGTTCTTC; D: -; J: TRBJ2-1; size: -; V: TRBV18; length: 15
CDR3: CASSFVQGAYEQYF; DNA: TGTGCCAGCAGCTTTGTACAGGGAGCCTACGAGCAGTACTTC; D: -; J: TRBJ2-7; size: -; V: TRBV5-6; length: 14
CDR3: CASSESGRNTGELFF; DNA: TGTGCCAGCAGTGAAAGCGGGAGGAACACCGGGGAGCTGTTTTTT; D: TRBD2; J: TRBJ2-2; size: -; V: TRBV2; length: 15
CDR3: CATSRGLARDEQFF; DNA: TGTGCCACCAGCAGAGGACTAGCTAGAGATGAGCAGTTCTTC; D: TRBD2; J: TRBJ2-1; size: -; V: TRBV15; length: 14
CDR3: CASSFVLAGGADTQYF; DNA: TGTGCCAGCAGTTTCGTACTAGCGGGAGGGGCAGATACGCAGTATTTT; D: TRBD2; J: TRBJ2-3; size: -; V: TRBV27; length: 16
CDR3: CASSILGRGPEDSNQPQHF; DNA: TGTGCCAGTAGTATATTGGGCAGGGGGCCAGAAGATAGCAATCAGCCCCAGCATTTT; D: TRBD1; J: TRBJ1-5; size: -; V: TRBV19; length: 19
CDR3: CASSPPVAGITYEQYF; DNA: TGTGCCAGCAGCCCTCCAGTAGCGGGAATAACCTACGAGCAGTACTTC; D: TRBD2; J: TRBJ2-7; size: -; V: TRBV28; length: 16
CDR3: CASSFGLQINEQFF; DNA: TGTGCCAGCAGTTTCGGGTTACAGATCAATGAGCAGTTCTTC; D: -; J: TRBJ2-1; size: -; V: TRBV27; length: 14
CDR3: CASSEIGGYYGYTF; DNA: TGTGCCAGCAGTGAGATCGGGGGCTACTATGGCTACACCTTC; D: -; J: TRBJ1-2; size: -; V: TRBV2; length: 14
CDR3: CAATIEGTCVGNANTGELFF; DNA: TGCGCCGCTACCATCGAGGGGACATGCGTCGGAAACGCGAACACCGGGGAGCTGTTTTTT; D: -; J: TRBJ2-2; size: -; V: TRBV10-1; length: 20
CDR3: CASSLTENTEAFF; DNA: TGTGCCAGCAGCCTGACAGAGAACACTGAAGCTTTCTTT; D: -; J: TRBJ1-1; size: -; V: TRBV7-9; length: 13
CDR3: CASSSSLTFTTGELFF; DNA: TGTGCCAGCAGTTCGAGCCTCACCTTTACCACCGGGGAGCTGTTTTTT; D: -; J: TRBJ2-2; size: -; V: TRBV28; length: 16
CDR3: CASTLMRTGYQPQHF; DNA: TGTGCCAGCACCCTGATGAGGACAGGGTATCAGCCCCAGCATTTT; D: TRBD1; J: TRBJ1-5; size: -; V: TRBV28; length: 15
CDR3: CSVGGTGDYYGYTF; DNA: TGCAGCGTAGGGGGGACAGGGGATTACTATGGCTACACCTTC; D: TRBD1; J: TRBJ1-2; size: -; V: TRBV29-1; length: 14
CDR3: CSVVTRGEQYF; DNA: TGCAGCGTTGTGACCAGGGGGGAGCAGTACTTC; D: TRBD1; J: TRBJ2-7; size: -; V: TRBV29-1; length: 11
CDR3: CASSHERGRSSYEQYF; DNA: TGCGCCAGCAGCCATGAGCGGGGAAGGAGCTCCTACGAGCAGTACTTC; D: TRBD2; J: TRBJ2-7; size: -; V: TRBV4-1; length: 16
CDR3: CASRLGGGGTEAFF; DNA: TGTGCCAGCAGGCTTGGGGGGGGAGGCACTGAAGCTTTCTTT; D: -; J: TRBJ1-1; size: -; V: TRBV28; length: 14
CDR3: CASSYPGTYEQYF; DNA: TGTGCCAGCAGCTATCCAGGGACCTACGAGCAGTACTTC; D: -; J: TRBJ2-7; size: -; V: TRBV5-4; length: 13
CDR3: CASRLGTSGSYEQYF; DNA: TGTGCCAGCAGGCTCGGGACTAGCGGGAGTTACGAGCAGTACTTC; D: TRBD2; J: TRBJ2-7; size: -; V: TRBV27; length: 15
CDR3: CAGLTWDRGNYGYTF; DNA: TGTGCCGGACTAACCTGGGACAGGGGGAACTATGGCTACACCTTC; D: TRBD1; J: TRBJ1-2; size: -; V: TRBV19; length: 15